This T cell receptor (beta chain) was sequenced in a study of blood T cell repertoires in COVID-19. For the study at large: Sites across the United States, Italy and Spain contributed samples from acute and convalescent COVID-19. T cells, B-cell-depleted T cells, or PBMCs supplied cDNA or gDNA.

V lost 2 bases to trimming and J lost 11 bases; unmatched junction nucleotides: 4. The CDR3 is 12 residues long. The germline gives CDR1 ENHRY, CDR2 SYGVKD. Under the authors' procedure: Reference gene primer amplification gave estimated nucleated cell counts. Generated by immunoSEQ multiplex PCR, the TCRdb table keeps only in-frame clones and is missing some. Clonal size and the V and J genes are those of that table, whereas D and trimming came from the DNA. The sample holds approximately 140,000 clones, approximately 83% seen once. Sequencing was carried out using peripheral blood. The receptor's source is a man in his 70s with acute or convalescent COVID-19. V is TRBV10-3 and J is TRBJ2-5; 8 positions agree with TRBD1. CDR3 region: CAISEPDRGQYF. Written as DNA, the CDR3 is TGTGCCATCAGTGAGCCAGACAGGGGTCAGTACTTC.